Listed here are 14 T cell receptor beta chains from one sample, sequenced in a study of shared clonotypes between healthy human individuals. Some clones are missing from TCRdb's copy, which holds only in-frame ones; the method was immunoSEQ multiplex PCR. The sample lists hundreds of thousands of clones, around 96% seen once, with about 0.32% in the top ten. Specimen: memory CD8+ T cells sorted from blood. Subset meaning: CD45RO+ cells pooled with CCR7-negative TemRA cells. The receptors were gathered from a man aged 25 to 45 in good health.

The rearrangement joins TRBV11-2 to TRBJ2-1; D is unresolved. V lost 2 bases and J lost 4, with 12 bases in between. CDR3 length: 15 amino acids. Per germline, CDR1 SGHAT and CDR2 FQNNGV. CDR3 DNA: TGTGCCAGCAGCTTATCTCGCGGCCAGTACAATGAGCAGTTCTTC. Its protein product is CASSLSRGQYNEQFF.

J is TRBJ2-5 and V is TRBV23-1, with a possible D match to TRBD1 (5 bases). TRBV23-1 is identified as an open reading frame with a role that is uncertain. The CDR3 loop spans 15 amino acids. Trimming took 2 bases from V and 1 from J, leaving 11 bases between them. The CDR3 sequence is CASSQPTETQETQYF. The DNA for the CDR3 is TGCGCCAGCAGTCAACCGACAGAAACCCAAGAGACCCAGTACTTC.

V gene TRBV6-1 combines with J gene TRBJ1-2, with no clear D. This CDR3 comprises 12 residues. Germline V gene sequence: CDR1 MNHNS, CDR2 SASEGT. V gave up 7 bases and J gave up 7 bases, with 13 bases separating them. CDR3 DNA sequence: TGTGCCAGCACCGGGTCCCGAGGTGGCTACACCTTC. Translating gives CASTGSRGGYTF.

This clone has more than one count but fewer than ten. CDR3: CASSIDDNEQFF. CDR3 coding DNA: TGTGCCAGTAGTATAGACGACAATGAGCAGTTCTTC. The rearrangement uses TRBV19 and TRBJ2-1; D not certain. The germline CDR1 and CDR2 sequences are LNHDA and SQIVND (reference sequence). V lost 0 bases and J 5 bases, leaving 2 bases between the germline ends. The CDR3 is 12 amino acids.

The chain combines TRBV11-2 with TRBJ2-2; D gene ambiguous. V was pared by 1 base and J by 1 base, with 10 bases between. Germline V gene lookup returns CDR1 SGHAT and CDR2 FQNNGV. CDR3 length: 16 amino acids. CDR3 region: CASSLGVGQNTGELFF. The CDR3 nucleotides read TGTGCCAGCAGCTTAGGGGTGGGTCAGAACACCGGGGAGCTGTTTTTT.

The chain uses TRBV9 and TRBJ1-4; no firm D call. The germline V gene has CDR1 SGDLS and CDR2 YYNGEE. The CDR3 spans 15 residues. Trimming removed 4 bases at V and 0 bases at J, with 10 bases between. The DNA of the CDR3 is TGTGCCAGCAGCCCCCGGACTGCAACTAATGAAAAACTGTTTTTT. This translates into CASSPRTATNEKLFF.

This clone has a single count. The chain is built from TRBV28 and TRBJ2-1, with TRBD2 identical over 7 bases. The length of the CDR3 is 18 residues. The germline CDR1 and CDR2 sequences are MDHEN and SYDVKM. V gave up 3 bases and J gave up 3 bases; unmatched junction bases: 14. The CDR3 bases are TGTGCCAGCAGTTTCCTGGCTGTGCGGGAGTCCCGCTACAATGAGCAGTTCTTC. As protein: CASSFLAVRESRYNEQFF.

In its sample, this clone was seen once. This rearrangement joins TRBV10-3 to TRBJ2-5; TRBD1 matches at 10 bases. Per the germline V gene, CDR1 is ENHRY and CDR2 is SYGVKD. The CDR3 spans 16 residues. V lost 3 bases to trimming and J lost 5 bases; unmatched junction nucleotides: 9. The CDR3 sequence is CAISDGPGQGKETQYF. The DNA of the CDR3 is TGTGCCATCAGTGACGGACCGGGACAGGGGAAGGAGACCCAGTACTTC.

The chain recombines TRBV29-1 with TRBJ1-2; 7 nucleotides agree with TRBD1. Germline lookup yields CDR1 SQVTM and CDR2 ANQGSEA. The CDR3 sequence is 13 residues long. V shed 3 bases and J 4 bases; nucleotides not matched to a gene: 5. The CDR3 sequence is CSVERDSVYGYTF. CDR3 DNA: TGCAGCGTTGAGAGGGACAGTGTCTATGGCTACACCTTC.

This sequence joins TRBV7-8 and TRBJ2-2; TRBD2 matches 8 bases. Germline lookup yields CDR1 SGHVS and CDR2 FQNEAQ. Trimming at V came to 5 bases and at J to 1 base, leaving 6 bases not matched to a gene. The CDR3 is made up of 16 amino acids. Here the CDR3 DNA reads TGTGCCAGCAGCCCGCGGACTAGCAGGAACACCGGGGAGCTGTTTTTT. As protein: CASSPRTSRNTGELFF.

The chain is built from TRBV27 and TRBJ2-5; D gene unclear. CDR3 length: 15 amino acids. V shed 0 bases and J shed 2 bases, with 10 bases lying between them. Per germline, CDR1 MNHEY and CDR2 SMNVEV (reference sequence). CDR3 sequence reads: CASSLSPRPQETQYF. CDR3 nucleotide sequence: TGTGCCAGCAGTTTATCTCCTAGACCTCAAGAGACCCAGTACTTC.

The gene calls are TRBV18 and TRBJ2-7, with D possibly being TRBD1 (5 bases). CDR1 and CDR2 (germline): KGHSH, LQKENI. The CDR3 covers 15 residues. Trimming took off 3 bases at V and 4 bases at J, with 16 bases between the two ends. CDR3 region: CASSPREGPSYEQYF. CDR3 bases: TGTGCCAGCTCACCCAGGGAAGGGCCCAGTTACGAGCAGTACTTC.

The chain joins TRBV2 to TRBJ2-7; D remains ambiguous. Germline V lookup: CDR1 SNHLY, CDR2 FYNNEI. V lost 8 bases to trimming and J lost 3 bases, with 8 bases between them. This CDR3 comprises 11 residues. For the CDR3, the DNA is TGTGCCAGCGACGGATACTACGAGCAGTACTTC. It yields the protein CASDGYYEQYF.

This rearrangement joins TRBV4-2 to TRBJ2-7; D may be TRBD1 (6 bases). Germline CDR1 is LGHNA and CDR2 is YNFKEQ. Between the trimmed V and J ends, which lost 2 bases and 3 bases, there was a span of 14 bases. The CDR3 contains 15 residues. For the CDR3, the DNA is TGTGCCAGCAGCCAACCAGGGGCAAGGGACTACGAGCAGTACTTC. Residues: CASSQPGARDYEQYF.